This T cell receptor beta chain was captured by sequencing in a study of identical twins. TCRdb reanalysed the 5' RACE reads using MiXCR and keeps one entry per CDR3 protein. The repertoire consists of 200,000 to 250,000 distinct CDR3 sequences, with 6% to 9% occurring once and the leading ten covering more than 1.5%. Germline lookup yields CDR1 KGHDR and CDR2 SFDVKD. V shed 4 bases and J 6 bases; nucleotides not matched to a gene: 8. CDR3 length: 16 amino acids. With respect to this clonotype: Its specificity is unknown.

Study-wide results and limits: Conclusions relied on cross-sectional statistical analysis, not following the same donors. Abundant beta clonotypes from cord blood bore fewer insertions; memory repertoires lacked this pattern.

These same records also appear under a second study, on yellow fever vaccine responses in identical twins.

Source material: memory (CD45RO+) T cells sorted from blood. This chain uses TRBV24-1 with TRBJ2-2; 9 bases line up with TRBD1. This TCR was recovered from a woman in her late teens or twenties in good health. CDR3 in DNA: TGTGCCACCAGTGACCCCGGGACAGGGCGGCCCGGGGAGCTGTTTTTT. This translates into CATSDPGTGRPGELFF.